This T cell receptor beta chain was identified in a study of blood T cell repertoires in COVID-19 (TCRdb year 2020). Regarding the study in general: Collaborator samples came from the United States, Italy and Spain and covered acute and convalescent phases of COVID-19. Nearly every sample came with metadata listing a de-identified subject ID, COVID-19 status, age in years and sex. HLA class I and class II types, where available, came from metadata supplied by the sample provider rather than from assay-based typing. The prospective study material was composed of cDNA or gDNA derived from T cells, B-cell-depleted T cells, or PBMCs. Deeply sampled blood TCRbeta repertoires from subjects exposed to, actively infected with, or recovered from COVID-19 were included in the dataset. The samples were drawn from two sources: the first 160 participants of the ongoing ImmuneRACE study, and 1,000 to 1,500 subjects contributed by 6 global collaborators. The repertoires were released in a freely available public database meant as a resource for research on the immune response to SARS-CoV-2.

TCRbeta CDR3 regions were amplified from genomic DNA by means of the immunoSEQ Assay, a bias-controlled multiplex PCR. On the study's bioinformatics: The number of nucleated cells in each sample was estimated by amplification of reference gene primers within the assay. To quantify the absolute abundance of each unique TCRbeta CDR3 rearrangement, sequence reads were collapsed and filtered. For each sample, productive Simpson clonality was calculated by taking the square root of Simpson's diversity index across productive rearrangements. TCRdb provides this immuneACCESS table in a form limited to in-frame rearrangements. Some clones are lacking; in checked studies, under half of them reflect an unresolved V gene, and why the rest are absent is not known. V and J calls and clone size are as listed in that table; D and trimming were resolved from the DNA. Here the sample has about 68,000 clones; about 90% occur a single time. Jointly, the top ten make up 3.4% of the sample.

On this clone itself: Its antigen is unknown. No base quality values were provided; no much bigger clone lies one nucleotide off.

CDR1 and CDR2 were assigned from the germline V gene as SGDLS and YYNGEE. Relative to germline, V is missing 7 bases and J is missing 3 bases, with 11 bases of the junction outside any gene match. The CDR3 runs 15 residues from the cysteine to the phenylalanine. Here the CDR3 DNA is all that survives: 45 bases in frame from base 1. Broad study findings and their caveats: The amount of clinical and demographic metadata varied by source and participant and was provided uncurated.

In Seattle, one collaborating source enrolled patients while the infection was active and tracked those patients longitudinally over the course of disease. The collaborating institutions used their own protocols to collect whole blood in K2EDTA tubes. For TCRbeta analysis, collaborator samples were shipped as frozen whole blood, as isolated PBMCs, or as DNA extracted from either sample type. Here the chain combines TRBV9 and TRBJ2-3, with 7 bases matching TRBD1. The sample comprised peripheral blood. The receptor's source is a woman aged 50 to 65 with COVID-19, enrolled during active disease. The DNA is as follows: TGTGCCAGCGAGGAAAGGGGGCACCCGACAGATACGCAGTATTTT. Its protein product is CASEERGHPTDTQYF.